The clone carrying this T cell receptor (beta chain) showed up many times. The data belong to a study of blood T cell repertoires in COVID-19. Overall study context: Collection of acute and convalescent COVID-19 samples took place in the United States, Italy and Spain. PBMCs, B-cell-depleted T cells, or T cells provided the cDNA or gDNA that made up the material.

Source study methods: Amplification of reference gene primers was used by the study to estimate nucleated cell counts. Some clones are missing from TCRdb's copy, which holds only in-frame ones; the method was immunoSEQ multiplex PCR. The V and J calls and clone size come from that table; D and trimming were worked out from the DNA. The sample includes about 380,000 clones, around 92% of them seen just once. Deletions cut 1 base from V and 0 bases from J, with 9 bases between. The CDR3 runs to 15 residues. The germline V gene has CDR1 SEHNR and CDR2 FQNEAQ (reference sequence). Sequencing was performed on peripheral blood. This receptor was taken from a man between 35 and 55 years old with acute or convalescent COVID-19. The chain links TRBV7-9 to TRBJ1-1; D unresolved. The CDR3 DNA reads as TGTGCCAGCAGCTTAGTCTCCGGGGTGAACACTGAAGCTTTCTTT. It specifies CASSLVSGVNTEAFF. Supplemented by reference TRBV7-9 and TRBJ1-1, the full variable domain reads DTGVSQNPRHKITKRGQNVTFRCDPISEHNRLYWYRQTLGQGPEFLTYFQNEAQLEKSRLLSDRFSAERPKGSFSTLEIQRTEQGDSAMYLCASSLVSGVNTEAFFGQGTRLTVV.